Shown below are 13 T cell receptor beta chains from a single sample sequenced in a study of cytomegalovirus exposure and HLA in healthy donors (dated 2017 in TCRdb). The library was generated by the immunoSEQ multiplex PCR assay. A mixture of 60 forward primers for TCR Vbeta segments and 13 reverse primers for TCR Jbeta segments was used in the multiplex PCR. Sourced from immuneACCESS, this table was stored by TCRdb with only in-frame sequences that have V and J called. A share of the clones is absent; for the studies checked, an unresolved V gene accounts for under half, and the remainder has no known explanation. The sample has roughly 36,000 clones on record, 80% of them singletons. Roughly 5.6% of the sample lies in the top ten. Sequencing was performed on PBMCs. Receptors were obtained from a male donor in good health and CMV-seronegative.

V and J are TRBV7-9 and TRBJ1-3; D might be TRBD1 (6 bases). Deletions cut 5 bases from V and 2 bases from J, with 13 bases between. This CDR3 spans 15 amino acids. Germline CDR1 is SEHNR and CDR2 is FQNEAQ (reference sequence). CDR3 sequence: CASSLRGYTGNTIYF. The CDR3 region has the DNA TGTGCCAGCAGCCTAAGGGGGTACACTGGAAACACCATATATTTT.

As DNA, the CDR3 is TGTGCCAGCAAGAGGTCCTACAATGAGCAGTTCTTC. It is translated as CASKRSYNEQFF. V gene TRBV25-1 combines with J gene TRBJ2-1; D not certain. Looked up from germline, CDR1 is MGHDK and CDR2 is SYGVNS. The CDR3 has 12 amino acids. With 7 bases removed from V and 1 base from J, the gap between germline ends came to 5 bases.

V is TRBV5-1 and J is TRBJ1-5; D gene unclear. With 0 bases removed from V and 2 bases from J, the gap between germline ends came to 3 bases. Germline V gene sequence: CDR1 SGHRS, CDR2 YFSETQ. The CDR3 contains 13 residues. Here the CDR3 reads CASSLAGNQPQHF. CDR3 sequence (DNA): TGCGCCAGCAGCTTGGCAGGCAATCAGCCCCAGCATTTT.

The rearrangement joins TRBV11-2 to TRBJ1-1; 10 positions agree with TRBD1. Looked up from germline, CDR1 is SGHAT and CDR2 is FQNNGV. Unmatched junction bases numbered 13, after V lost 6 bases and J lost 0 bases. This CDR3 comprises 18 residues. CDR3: CASRNPRGTGDMNTEAFF. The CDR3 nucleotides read TGTGCCAGCAGGAATCCTCGGGGGACAGGGGATATGAACACTGAAGCTTTCTTT. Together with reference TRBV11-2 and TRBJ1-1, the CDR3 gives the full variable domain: EAGVAQSPRYKIIEKRQSVAFWCNPISGHATLYWYQQILGQGPKLLIQFQNNGVVDDSQLPKDRFSAERLKGVDSTLKIQPAKLEDSAVYLCASRNPRGTGDMNTEAFFGQGTRLTVV.

The CDR3 DNA sequence: TGTGCAAGTCGCTCCCCCTATAGAAACACCATATATTTT. This encodes CASRSPYRNTIYF. The gene calls are TRBV12-2 and TRBJ1-3. TRBV12-2 is assigned pseudogene status. The CDR3 totals 13 residues.

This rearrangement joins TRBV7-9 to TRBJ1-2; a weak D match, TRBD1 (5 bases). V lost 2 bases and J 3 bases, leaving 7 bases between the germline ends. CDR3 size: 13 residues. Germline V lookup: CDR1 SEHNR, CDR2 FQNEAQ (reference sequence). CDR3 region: CASSLQGYYGYTF. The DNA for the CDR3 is TGTGCCAGCAGCTTACAGGGTTACTATGGCTACACCTTC.

The CDR3 loop is CASSEGPLYNSPLHF. CDR3 nucleotides: TGTGCCAGCAGTGAGGGCCCTCTCTATAATTCACCCCTCCACTTT. The rearrangement uses TRBV6-1 and TRBJ1-6, with D unclear. The ends were cut back, 3 bases at V and 3 bases at J, with 9 bases in the middle. Germline CDR1 is MNHNS and CDR2 is SASEGT. This CDR3 contains 15 residues.

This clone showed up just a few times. This CDR3 is CASSPRIPGINEKLFF. The CDR3 region has the DNA TGTGCCAGCAGCCCTAGAATACCAGGGATAAATGAAAAACTGTTTTTT. The V call is TRBV27, the J call TRBJ1-4; D may be TRBD1 (5 bases). Germline-derived CDR1 and CDR2 are MNHEY and SMNVEV (reference sequence). The CDR3 length is 16 residues. Trimming took off 6 bases at V and 5 bases at J, with 19 bases between the two ends.

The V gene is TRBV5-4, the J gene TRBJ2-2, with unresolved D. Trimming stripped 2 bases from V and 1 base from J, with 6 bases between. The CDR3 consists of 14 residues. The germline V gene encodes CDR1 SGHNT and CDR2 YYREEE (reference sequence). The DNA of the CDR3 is TGTGCCAGCAGCTTCACAAAGAACACCGGGGAGCTGTTTTTT. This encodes CASSFTKNTGELFF.

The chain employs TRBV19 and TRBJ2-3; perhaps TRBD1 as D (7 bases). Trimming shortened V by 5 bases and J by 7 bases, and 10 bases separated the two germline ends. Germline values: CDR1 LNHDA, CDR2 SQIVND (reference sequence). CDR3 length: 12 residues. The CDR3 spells CASSPGGYTQYF. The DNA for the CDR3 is TGTGCCAGTAGTCCAGGGGGGTATACGCAGTATTTT.

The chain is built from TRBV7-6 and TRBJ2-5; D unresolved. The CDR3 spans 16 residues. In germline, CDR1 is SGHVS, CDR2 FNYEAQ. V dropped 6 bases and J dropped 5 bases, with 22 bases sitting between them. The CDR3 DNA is TGTGCCAGCAGTTATACAACCCCCAGAGGAGAGGAGACCCAGTACTTC. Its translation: CASSYTTPRGEETQYF.

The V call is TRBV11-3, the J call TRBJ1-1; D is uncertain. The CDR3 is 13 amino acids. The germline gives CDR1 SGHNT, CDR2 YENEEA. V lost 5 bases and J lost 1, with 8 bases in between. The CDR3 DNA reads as TGTGCCAGCAGCCCACGACAGAACACTGAAGCTTTCTTT. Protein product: CASSPRQNTEAFF.

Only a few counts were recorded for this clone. DNA of the CDR3: TGCGCCAGCAGCCCGAGACAGGGGAGTAACTATGGCTACACCTTC. Translation: CASSPRQGSNYGYTF. The chain uses TRBV5-1 and TRBJ1-2; TRBD1 matches 8 bases. The CDR3 extends over 15 amino acids. CDR1 and CDR2 (germline): SGHRS, YFSETQ. The J segment lost 1 base and the V segment lost 4 bases, leaving 6 bases of the junction unmatched. Looking up the rest from reference TRBV5-1 and TRBJ1-2 gives the full variable domain: KAGVTQTPRYLIKTRGQQVTLSCSPISGHRSVSWYQQTPGQGLQFLFEYFSETQRNKGNFPGRFSGRQFSNSRSEMNVSTLELGDSALYLCASSPRQGSNYGYTFGSGTRLTVV.